This entry describes one TCR beta chain. Its antigen is currently not known. Base qualities are not provided; no much larger clone lies one nucleotide away. Looking up the germline V gene yields CDR1 MNHNS and CDR2 SASEGT. Including the terminal cysteine and phenylalanine, the CDR3 comprises 14 residues. Solely the CDR3 DNA is kept, with 42 bases framed from the first base. V loses 6 bases at its end and J loses 7 bases; junction bases beyond the gene matches: 7. TCR CDR3 regions were amplified from genomic DNA by multiplex PCR using the deep immunoSEQ assay. For each cell subset, the extracted genomic DNA was distributed evenly across all wells of several immunoSEQ 96-well plates, and each plate served as one replicate. For unsorted PBMC, roughly 330 ng of genomic DNA, equivalent to approximately 30,000 T cell genomes, went into each replicate PCR. Unsorted PBMC genomic DNA was sequenced across ten immunoSEQ deep assay plates. Purified libraries were quantified with a Qubit 3.0 fluorometer, sized on a Bioanalyzer 2100, and re-quantified with the KAPA Library Quantification kit. A separate single-read 150-cycle Illumina NextSeq 550 flow cell was used to sequence each immunoSEQ 96-well plate. As for how the authors treated the data: Because the immunoSEQ output held only junctional sequences and lacked quality scores, the filtering could not match the filtering applied to full-length reads. Sequences were annotated with PyIR, a Python wrapper for IgBLAST v1.9, and V/J genes and CDR3 were assigned using IMGT germline references. Any read was removed if the V/J assignment was weak (E-value above 1e-6), the CDR3 was missing, or the read contained stop codons, out-of-frame junctions, or ambiguous translated residues. A V3J clonotype was defined by an identical inferred V gene, J gene, and CDR3 amino acid sequence. The percentage overlap between two repertoires was calculated by dividing the number of shared unique clonotypes by the size of the smaller repertoire. Three approaches were used to assess repertoire richness: RTK rarefaction, the Chao1 estimator, and Recon v2.1 estimates of unobserved clonotypes. The source is immuneACCESS, and TCRdb retained only in-frame sequences with V and J called. Part of the clones is not carried over; for the studies checked, unresolved V genes explain less than half of this, and the remainder is unexplained. The D gene and trimming were derived from the DNA, and the V and J assignments and clone size from that table. In all, the sample holds approximately 470,000 clones, and around 73% of those were seen once. About 11% of the sample lies in the top ten.

The entry originates in a study of shared clonotypes between healthy human individuals (dated by TCRdb to about 2020). Concerning the study at large: A few men and a couple of women, aged 18 to 49 years, made up the cohort. The study deeply sequenced blood TCR repertoires of about 5 healthy adults to estimate repertoire size and the extent of clonotype sharing between individuals. Libraries were prepared and TCR repertoires were sequenced by different laboratories using diverse techniques, in order to increase sequencing depth and limit assay-specific biases. Each donor's leukapheresis produced roughly between about 0.9 and 9.5 billion PBMCs. Overall study outcomes, separate from this receptor: Based on pairwise subsampling, the degree of clonotype sharing among donors was expected to be affected by sequencing depth. The small number of donors limited the genetic and exposure-history diversity represented. Sampling was restricted to blood, and TCR repertoires in tissues likely differ from the TCR repertoires found in blood.

Healthy HIV-negative adults with no recently reported acute infections or vaccinations were included as donors. Every donor was a Caucasian adult residing in Nashville, Tennessee, USA. For unsorted samples, approximately 89 million PBMCs were counted, and genomic DNA was extracted using the QIAamp DNA Blood Mini kit. After blood collection by leukapheresis, PBMCs were isolated using Ficoll-Histopaque density gradient centrifugation and then cryopreserved in the vapor phase of liquid nitrogen. This TCR was recovered from a woman in her 40s in good health. Some clones in this sample may be carry-over from other donors' samples. The sample taken for sequencing was PBMCs. This chain is built from TRBV6-1 and TRBJ1-5; 9 bases in the middle match TRBD1. The DNA is TGTGCCAGCAGGCTCGACAGGGGGAGGCAGCCCCAGCATTTT. Translated, this is CASRLDRGRQPQHF.